A selection of T cell receptor beta chains follows, all from one sample in a study of blood T cell repertoires in COVID-19. Sequenced by immunoSEQ multiplex PCR; TCRdb stores in-frame clones only, minus some. The sample has some 170,000 clones, approximately 90% seen once. The sample comprised peripheral blood. The origin of the receptors is a woman aged 70-85 years with COVID-19, enrolled during active disease. Both conserved end residues are part of each CDR3. The D gene is left open where the match is weak. Clone size appears in some rows only: once, few, many, or a class for an expanded clone.

V gene	clone size	J gene	D gene	CDR3 protein	CDR3 DNA
TRBV6-5	.	TRBJ2-7	.	CASSYSRETEQYF	TGTGCCAGCAGTTACTCCAGGGAAACCGAGCAGTACTTC
TRBV12-3/TRBV12-4	.	TRBJ2-7	.	CASSFQDNYEQYF	TGTGCCAGCAGTTTTCAGGACAACTACGAGCAGTACTTC
TRBV3-1/TRBV3-2	.	TRBJ2-5	TRBD2	CASSQRLAGYQETQYF	TGTGCCAGCAGCCAAAGACTAGCGGGATACCAAGAGACCCAGTACTTC
TRBV12-5	once	TRBJ1-1	.	CASGQTSEAFF	TGTGCTAGCGGACAGACCTCGGAAGCTTTCTTT
TRBV28	.	TRBJ2-7	.	CASSPPQGNPYEQYF	TGTGCCAGCAGTCCTCCTCAGGGGAACCCCTACGAGCAGTACTTC
TRBV28	.	TRBJ1-2	TRBD1	CASSSLDRVGGYTF	TGTGCCAGCAGTTCATTGGACAGGGTGGGCGGCTACACCTTC
TRBV4-2	.	TRBJ2-4	TRBD1	CASSPTTGAAKNIQYF	TGTGCCAGCAGCCCGACAACAGGGGCAGCCAAAAACATTCAGTACTTC
TRBV12-3/TRBV12-4	.	TRBJ1-2	TRBD1	CASLRDRAYGYTF	TGTGCCAGCCTTCGGGACAGGGCCTATGGCTACACCTTC
TRBV5-1	.	TRBJ2-5	TRBD1	CASSLQGEETQYF	TGCGCCAGCAGCTTACAGGGGGAAGAGACCCAGTACTTC
TRBV6-5	.	TRBJ2-4	.	CASSYSSLDKNIQYF	TGTGCCAGCAGTTACTCTTCCCTAGACAAAAACATTCAGTACTTC
TRBV4-3	.	TRBJ2-7	.	CASSQDRFGREQYF	TGCGCCAGCAGCCAAGACAGGTTCGGCCGCGAGCAGTACTTC
TRBV19	.	TRBJ1-4	.	CASSTGQEKLFF	TGTGCCAGTAGCACAGGGCAGGAAAAACTGTTTTTT
TRBV15	once	TRBJ1-5	.	CATSRPQGSQPQHF	TGTGCCACCAGCAGACCTCAGGGGTCTCAGCCCCAGCATTTT
TRBV10-3	few	TRBJ1-1	TRBD1	CAITTGQGNTEAFF	TGTGCCATCACCACGGGACAGGGTAACACTGAAGCTTTCTTT
TRBV5-4	.	TRBJ2-3	.	CASSLVQDNTDTQYF	TGTGCCAGCAGCTTGGTCCAGGACAATACAGATACGCAGTATTTT
TRBV2	.	TRBJ1-4	.	CASSELGGHNNEKLFF	TGTGCCAGCAGTGAATTAGGCGGCCATAATAATGAAAAACTGTTTTTT
TRBV6-1	.	TRBJ1-1	.	CASSEAPGFAAFF	TGTGCCAGCAGTGAGGCACCCGGGTTTGCAGCTTTCTTT
TRBV5-1	.	TRBJ1-2	.	CASSLDRAWYTF	TGCGCCAGCAGCTTGGATAGAGCTTGGTACACCTTC
TRBV5-5	.	TRBJ2-2	.	CASSRFTGTTGELFF	TGTGCCAGCAGCCGATTTACCGGGACAACCGGGGAGCTGTTTTTT
TRBV6-2/TRBV6-3	.	TRBJ1-1	.	CASSYSAGNTEAFF	TGTGCCAGCAGTTACTCGGCAGGGAACACTGAAGCTTTCTTT
TRBV5-4	few	TRBJ1-4	.	CASSLRRQGGKLFF	TGTGCCAGCAGCCTCCGGCGGCAGGGAGGAAAACTGTTTTTT
TRBV14	.	TRBJ2-7	TRBD2	CASSQKFGTSGSAAYEQYF	TGTGCCAGCAGCCAAAAATTTGGGACTAGCGGGAGTGCCGCCTACGAGCAGTACTTC
TRBV18	.	TRBJ1-5	TRBD1	CASSPTGTDNQPQHF	TGTGCCAGCTCACCGACCGGGACAGACAATCAGCCCCAGCATTTT
TRBV7-7	.	TRBJ2-3	.	CASSLAAGDGADTQYF	TGTGCTAGCAGCTTAGCGGCGGGCGACGGGGCAGATACGCAGTATTTT
TRBV5-1	.	TRBJ1-2	.	CASSPGYGYTF	TGCGCCAGCAGCCCCGGGTATGGCTACACCTTC
TRBV10-3	few	TRBJ1-5	.	CAISEPGSNQPQHF	TGTGCCATCAGTGAGCCGGGGAGCAATCAGCCCCAGCATTTT
TRBV25-1	.	TRBJ2-5	.	CASTETRSTETQYF	TGTGCCAGCACGGAAACTAGGTCAACCGAGACCCAGTACTTC
TRBV5-1	.	TRBJ1-2	.	CASSRTDSNYGYTF	TGCGCCAGCAGCAGGACAGATTCAAACTATGGCTACACCTTC
TRBV5-4	.	TRBJ2-3	.	CASSFKRSVGTDTQYF	TGTGCCAGCAGCTTTAAGAGAAGCGTCGGCACAGATACGCAGTATTTT
TRBV6-1	once	TRBJ1-4	.	CASSESLDEKLFF	TGTGCCAGCAGTGAATCTCTAGATGAAAAACTGTTTTTT
TRBV7-7	.	TRBJ2-7	TRBD1	CASSSTGYEQYF	TGTGCTAGCAGCTCGACAGGGTACGAGCAGTACTTC
TRBV11-3	once	TRBJ2-7	.	CASSLEAGEQYF	TGTGCCAGCAGCTTAGAAGCGGGCGAGCAGTACTTC
TRBV6-1	.	TRBJ1-2	.	CASSEAGGPYTF	TGTGCCAGCAGTGAAGCCGGGGGACCGTACACCTTC
TRBV18	.	TRBJ2-7	TRBD2	CASSPGLAGEGQYF	TGTGCCAGCTCACCTGGACTAGCGGGAGAAGGGCAGTACTTC
TRBV15	once	TRBJ1-5	.	CATSRGLKESNQPQHF	TGTGCCACCAGCAGAGGTCTAAAAGAGAGCAATCAGCCCCAGCATTTT
TRBV2	.	TRBJ2-7	.	CASISHLAYYEQYF	TGTGCCAGCATTTCTCATCTAGCGTACTACGAGCAGTACTTC
TRBV19	once	TRBJ1-5	.	CASSGSSGNQPQHF	TGTGCCAGTAGTGGGAGTTCCGGCAATCAGCCCCAGCATTTT
TRBV6-5	.	TRBJ2-4	.	CASSTGSAKNIQYF	TGTGCCAGCAGTACGGGGTCGGCCAAAAACATTCAGTACTTC
TRBV6-5	.	TRBJ2-1	.	CASSYPGLEDNEQFF	TGTGCCAGCAGTTACCCCGGACTGGAGGACAATGAGCAGTTCTTC
TRBV5-6	.	TRBJ2-5	TRBD2	CASSLGAGEETQYF	TGTGCCAGCAGCTTGGGGGCGGGAGAAGAGACCCAGTACTTC
TRBV19	few	TRBJ1-1	TRBD1	CASIKTGVAEAFF	TGTGCCAGTATTAAGACAGGGGTTGCTGAAGCTTTCTTT
TRBV30	.	TRBJ2-2	.	CAWSPGFSRELFF	TGTGCCTGGAGCCCAGGGTTTTCACGGGAGCTGTTTTTT
TRBV6-4	.	TRBJ1-1	TRBD1	CASSDEGAHSEAFF	TGTGCCAGCAGTGACGAGGGGGCGCATAGTGAAGCTTTCTTT
TRBV11-2	.	TRBJ2-3	TRBD2	CASSLGTSGVTQYF	TGTGCCAGCAGCCTAGGGACTAGCGGGGTTACGCAGTATTTT
TRBV2	.	TRBJ2-5	TRBD1	CASGGQGVGTQYF	TGTGCCAGCGGGGGACAGGGGGTAGGGACCCAGTACTTC
TRBV11-3	.	TRBJ2-5	TRBD2	CASSLFPTKAGGRETQYF	TGTGCCAGCAGCTTATTCCCAACAAAAGCGGGAGGGAGGGAGACCCAGTACTTC
TRBV5-1	.	TRBJ2-7	TRBD2	CASSLLSSGSVSEQYF	TGCGCCAGCAGCTTGTTGTCTAGCGGGAGTGTAAGCGAGCAGTACTTC
TRBV7-2	.	TRBJ2-2	TRBD2	CASSTGLAGLNTGELFF	TGTGCCAGCAGCACGGGACTAGCGGGACTCAACACCGGGGAGCTGTTTTTT
TRBV28	.	TRBJ1-6	.	CASLSGTPYNSPLHF	TGTGCCAGCCTTTCGGGAACGCCTTATAATTCACCCCTCCACTTT
TRBV3-1/TRBV3-2	.	TRBJ2-7	.	CASSPGGEYEQYF	TGTGCCAGCAGCCCCGGGGGAGAGTACGAGCAGTACTTC
TRBV4-1	few	TRBJ2-2	TRBD2	CASSHPRGAGGSTGELFF	TGCGCCAGCAGCCATCCCAGGGGAGCGGGAGGTAGCACCGGGGAGCTGTTTTTT
TRBV6-6	.	TRBJ1-1	.	CASSRSGERAEAFF	TGTGCCAGCAGTCGATCAGGGGAGCGGGCTGAAGCTTTCTTT
TRBV27	.	TRBJ1-6	.	CATKKQGHSSPLHF	TGTGCCACCAAAAAACAGGGTCATAGTTCACCCCTCCACTTT
TRBV30	.	TRBJ1-1	.	CAWGVQGNTEAFF	TGTGCCTGGGGAGTACAGGGGAACACTGAAGCTTTCTTT
TRBV6-2/TRBV6-3	.	TRBJ2-3	.	CASSYSSAGMTSTDTQYF	TGTGCCAGCAGTTATTCTTCGGCGGGGATGACTAGCACAGATACGCAGTATTTT
TRBV3-1/TRBV3-2	.	TRBJ1-4	TRBD1	CASSRGQGGLEKLFF	TGTGCCAGCAGCCGTGGACAGGGGGGATTAGAAAAACTGTTTTTT
TRBV27	once	TRBJ2-7	.	CASSPHHGTHTNYEQYF	TGTGCCAGCAGTCCACATCACGGGACACATACTAACTACGAGCAGTACTTC
TRBV6-6	.	TRBJ1-1	.	CASSYRPRGNTEAFF	TGTGCCAGCAGTTACCGACCCAGGGGAAACACTGAAGCTTTCTTT
TRBV3-1/TRBV3-2	.	TRBJ2-3	.	CASSQDLGQATDTQYF	TGTGCCAGCAGCCAAGATCTTGGGCAGGCCACAGATACGCAGTATTTT